Below, 32 T cell receptor beta chains from the same sample are listed, as sequenced in a study of blood T cell repertoires in COVID-19. Data came from immunoSEQ multiplex PCR; TCRdb stores just in-frame clones and leaves some out. The sample has some 130,000 clones; more than 85% are singletons. The sequenced sample consisted of peripheral blood. The receptors come from a man in his 60s with active or convalescent COVID-19.

J is TRBJ2-3 and V is TRBV9; 7 bases agree with TRBD2. V was pared by 4 bases and J by 2 bases, with 7 bases of the junction left unmatched. Per the germline V gene, CDR1 is SGDLS and CDR2 is YYNGEE. The CDR3 is made up of 15 amino acids. The CDR3: CASSPTGTNTDTQYF. CDR3 bases: TGTGCCAGCAGCCCTACCGGGACTAACACAGATACGCAGTATTTT.

This clone was found once. J is TRBJ1-5 and V is TRBV7-6; 8 bases fit TRBD1. The V and J ends lost 2 bases and 4 bases, in that order; junction bases with no gene match: 4. This CDR3 comprises 15 residues. Germline V gene sequence: CDR1 SGHVS, CDR2 FNYEAQ. The CDR3 nucleotides read TGTGCCAGCAGCTTACTTCAGGGGGCGAATCAGCCCCAGCATTTT. Translating gives CASSLLQGANQPQHF.

The V call is TRBV19, the J call TRBJ1-1; D perhaps matches TRBD1 (6 bases). The CDR3 has 15 amino acids. V gave up 4 bases and J gave up 0 bases, with 12 bases separating them. Per germline, CDR1 LNHDA and CDR2 SQIVND (reference sequence). The CDR3 DNA reads as TGTGCCAGTAGTAAGGAGGGGGGGATGAACACTGAAGCTTTCTTT. Translating it yields CASSKEGGMNTEAFF.

The rearrangement uses TRBV6-2 or TRBV6-3 and TRBJ1-1, with D perhaps matching TRBD1 (6 bases). Germline CDR1 is MNHEY and CDR2 is SVGEGT. Trimming shortened V by 6 bases and J by 0 bases, and 20 bases separated the two germline ends. This CDR3 comprises 17 residues. DNA of the CDR3: TGTGCCAGCAGCGCGGGGGGGGCCTCCGACTTGAACACTGAAGCTTTCTTT. Its translation: CASSAGGASDLNTEAFF.

The chain joins TRBV19 to TRBJ2-7, with 8 bases that match TRBD1. The germline CDR1 and CDR2 sequences are LNHDA and SQIVND (reference sequence). V gave up 5 bases and J gave up 4 bases; unmatched junction bases: 13. CDR3 length equals 16 residues. The CDR3 reads CASSPGGDRGIYEQYF. The CDR3 nucleotides read TGTGCCAGTAGTCCAGGGGGCGACAGGGGAATATACGAGCAGTACTTC.

The V gene is TRBV27, the J gene TRBJ1-4, with TRBD1 as a possible D gene (5 bases). The CDR3 is 15 residues long. Per germline, CDR1 MNHEY and CDR2 SMNVEV (reference sequence). V was trimmed by 1 base and J by 8 bases, leaving 14 bases between them. CDR3 sequence reads: CASSLLGAALEKLFF. CDR3 sequence (DNA): TGTGCCAGCAGTTTATTAGGGGCTGCTCTGGAAAAACTGTTTTTT.

The V gene is TRBV14, the J gene TRBJ2-7, with no clear D. Germline lookup yields CDR1 SGHDN and CDR2 FVKESK. The V and J ends lost 2 bases and 1 base respectively, with 6 bases between them. The CDR3 consists of 13 residues. CDR3 DNA: TGTGCCAGCAGCCAATCGCGGTCCTACGAGCAGTACTTC. This sequence encodes CASSQSRSYEQYF.

J is TRBJ2-4 and V is TRBV7-9, with 12 nucleotides matching TRBD2. Germline CDR1 SEHNR, CDR2 FQNEAQ (reference sequence). Germline trimming cut 5 bases from V and 12 bases from J; bases unmatched to any gene: 11. This CDR3 spans 15 amino acids. CDR3: CASSQKASGGADQYF. The DNA of the CDR3 is TGTGCCAGCAGCCAGAAAGCTAGCGGGGGGGCGGATCAGTACTTC.

The chain carries TRBV28 and TRBJ2-7; D is uncertain. The ends were cut back, 7 bases at V and 0 bases at J, with 13 bases in the middle. CDR3 length: 14 amino acids. Per the germline V gene, CDR1 is MDHEN and CDR2 is SYDVKM. Here the CDR3 reads CASTPWANSYEQYF. CDR3 nucleotides: TGTGCCAGCACCCCTTGGGCCAACTCCTACGAGCAGTACTTC.

The J gene is TRBJ2-5, the V gene TRBV19; D might be TRBD1 (6 bases). The CDR3 runs 14 residues. Trimming stripped 3 bases from V and 2 bases from J, with 10 bases between. Germline CDR1 LNHDA, CDR2 SQIVND (reference sequence). The CDR3 DNA reads as TGTGCCAGTAGTATGACCAGGGGACAAGAGACCCAGTACTTC. Protein: CASSMTRGQETQYF.

This clone was seen a single time. The chain carries TRBV27 and TRBJ2-7, with D tentatively TRBD1 (7 bases). The CDR3 is 14 residues long. From germline, CDR1 is MNHEY and CDR2 SMNVEV (reference sequence). V lost 5 bases and J 6 bases, leaving 17 bases between the germline ends. The CDR3 DNA reads as TGTGCCAGCAGTGGAATGCAGGGGGGCGGCGAGCAGTACTTC. Translating it yields CASSGMQGGGEQYF.

The chain links TRBV7-2 to TRBJ1-2; 8 nucleotides align to TRBD1. Germline CDR1 reads SGHTA; CDR2 reads FQGNSA. CDR3 length: 17 residues. Losses at the gene ends were 0 bases for V and 7 bases for J; bases not matched to a gene: 13. The CDR3 DNA follows: TGTGCCAGCAGCTTAGCGACGACAGGGGCCCCCAGAGTTGGCTACACCTTC. Amino acids: CASSLATTGAPRVGYTF.

The rearrangement links TRBV5-4 to TRBJ2-3; tentatively, D is TRBD2 (5 bases). V shed 4 bases and J shed 3 bases, with 12 bases lying between them. This CDR3 region has 14 residues. CDR1 and CDR2 (germline): SGHNT, YYREEE (reference sequence). The DNA for the CDR3 is TGTGCCAGCAGCCCGGACTCCACGACAGATACGCAGTATTTT. It codes for CASSPDSTTDTQYF.

The chain combines TRBV29-1 with TRBJ2-2, with TRBD2 matching 10 bases. V gave up 7 bases and J gave up 3 bases; unmatched junction bases: 2. CDR1 is SQVTM, CDR2 ANQGSEA, per germline. The CDR3 has 13 amino acids. The CDR3 nucleotides read TGCAGCGGCGGACTAGCGGACACCGGGGAGCTGTTTTTT. Its protein is CSGGLADTGELFF.

The chain carries TRBV4-2 and TRBJ1-2; possible D gene TRBD1, 5 bases. Germline V gene lookup returns CDR1 LGHNA and CDR2 YNFKEQ. Trimming pared 0 bases from V and 7 bases from J, leaving 21 bases between. The CDR3 runs to 17 residues. This CDR3 reads CASSQDFTGVGAGGYTF. The CDR3, as DNA: TGTGCCAGCAGCCAAGATTTCACGGGGGTCGGGGCCGGTGGCTACACCTTC.

V and J are TRBV28 and TRBJ2-7; D is unresolved. V lost 4 bases and J lost 0, with 4 bases in between. This CDR3 spans 12 amino acids. Germline V lookup: CDR1 MDHEN, CDR2 SYDVKM. CDR3 sequence: CASSWSSYEQYF. CDR3 DNA sequence: TGTGCCAGCAGTTGGAGCTCCTACGAGCAGTACTTC.

This chain connects TRBV6-6 to TRBJ2-2; 9 bases map to TRBD2. The CDR3 is 15 residues long. Germline CDR1 is MNHNY and CDR2 is SVGAGI (reference sequence). V trimming: 6 bases; J trimming: 3 bases; junction bases outside the gene matches: 5. DNA for the CDR3: TGTGCCAGCAGGCTGACTAGCGGCCACACCGGGGAGCTGTTTTTT. Encoded protein: CASRLTSGHTGELFF.

This chain uses TRBV5-1 with TRBJ1-4, with D unresolved. Trimming took 4 bases from V and 6 from J, leaving 13 bases between them. Germline V lookup: CDR1 SGHRS, CDR2 YFSETQ. This CDR3 spans 14 amino acids. The CDR3 reads CASSMGGLDEKLFF. Here the CDR3 DNA reads TGCGCCAGCAGCATGGGCGGGTTAGATGAAAAACTGTTTTTT.

The chain carries TRBV27 and TRBJ2-5, with 8 bases matching TRBD2. This CDR3 has 17 residues. Unmatched junction bases numbered 12, after V lost 2 bases and J lost 4 bases. Germline-derived CDR1 and CDR2 are MNHEY and SMNVEV (reference sequence). The CDR3 bases are TGTGCCAGCAGTTTAGAGGGTCGTAGTCTAGCGGGAGAGACCCAGTACTTC. Residues: CASSLEGRSLAGETQYF.

The chain carries TRBV2 and TRBJ2-7, with D possibly being TRBD1 (5 bases). V was trimmed by 6 bases and J by 6 bases, leaving 15 bases between them. Germline CDR1 is SNHLY and CDR2 is FYNNEI. The CDR3 totals 13 residues. The CDR3 bases are TGTGCCAGCAGCCCAGAAACAGGTTCCGAGCAGTACTTC. It specifies CASSPETGSEQYF. Full variable domain (rest looked up from reference TRBV2 and TRBJ2-7): EPEVTQTPSHQVTQMGQEVILRCVPISNHLYFYWYRQILGQKVEFLVSFYNNEISEKSEIFDDQFSVERPDGSNFTLKIRSTKLEDSAMYFCASSPETGSEQYFGPGTRLTVT.

V usage is TRBV3-1 (or the pseudogene TRBV3-2) and J usage is TRBJ1-3; TRBD1 might be the D (5 bases). Germline V gene lookup returns CDR1 LGHDT and CDR2 YNNKEL (reference sequence). Deletions cut 4 bases from V and 0 bases from J, with 16 bases between. The CDR3 spans 17 residues. The CDR3 region is CASSRRIQDFSGNTIYF. The CDR3 region has the DNA TGTGCCAGCAGCCGGAGAATACAGGATTTCTCTGGAAACACCATATATTTT.

V and J are TRBV9 and TRBJ2-1; 9 nucleotides agree with TRBD2. The V gene end was trimmed by 4 bases and the J gene end by 5 bases; junction bases not matched to a gene: 13. The CDR3 covers 17 residues. Looked up from germline, CDR1 is SGDLS and CDR2 is YYNGEE. In nucleotides, the CDR3 is TGTGCCAGCAGCCCCCGCGGAGGCGGGAGGGCCGACAATGAGCAGTTCTTC. It yields the protein CASSPRGGGRADNEQFF.

This clone has more than one count but fewer than ten. V and J are TRBV7-9 and TRBJ1-5, with D unclear. This CDR3 has 13 amino acids. The V and J ends lost 1 base and 7 bases respectively, with 8 bases between them. Germline V gives CDR1 SEHNR, CDR2 FQNEAQ (reference sequence). CDR3 sequence: CASSLGEWQPQHF. The CDR3 coding sequence is TGTGCCAGCAGCTTAGGGGAGTGGCAGCCCCAGCATTTT.

The rearrangement uses TRBV13 and TRBJ2-5; D perhaps matches TRBD2 (6 bases). Trimming cost V 2 bases and J 3 bases, with 7 bases left between them. The CDR3 totals 13 residues. In germline, CDR1 is PRHDT, CDR2 FYEKMQ (reference sequence). DNA of the CDR3: TGTGCCAGCAGCTTAACGGGGGAAGAGACCCAGTACTTC. It encodes CASSLTGEETQYF.

This clone occurred once. J is TRBJ1-6 and V is TRBV7-2; 8 positions match TRBD1. Germline V CDR1 and CDR2: SGHTA, FQGNSA. This CDR3 region has 17 residues. V was clipped by 5 bases and J by 0 bases; unmatched bases: 6. DNA for the CDR3: TGTGCCAGCAGCCCGTGGACAGGGAGCTCCTATAATTCACCCCTCCACTTT. It encodes CASSPWTGSSYNSPLHF. Filled out from reference TRBV7-2 and TRBJ1-6, the complete variable domain reads GAGVSQSPSNKVTEKGKDVELRCDPISGHTALYWYRQSLGQGLEFLIYFQGNSAPDKSGLPSDRFSAERTGGSVSTLTIQRTQQEDSAVYLCASSPWTGSSYNSPLHFGNGTRLTVT.

The chain couples TRBV7-8 to TRBJ2-1; 7 nucleotides match TRBD1. V lost 1 base to trimming and J lost 7 bases; unmatched junction nucleotides: 7. Germline assignment: CDR1 SGHVS and CDR2 FQNEAQ. The CDR3 has 15 amino acids. CDR3 amino acids: CASSLVFLGQNEQFF. The CDR3, as DNA: TGTGCCAGCAGCTTAGTCTTTCTGGGACAGAATGAGCAGTTCTTC.

This chain joins TRBV9 and TRBJ2-5; D unclear. The CDR3 consists of 12 residues. Germline values: CDR1 SGDLS, CDR2 YYNGEE. Trimming took 3 bases from V and 5 from J, leaving 8 bases between them. CDR3 nucleotides: TGTGCCAGCAGCGCCTCCCGTGAGACCCAGTACTTC. Its protein product is CASSASRETQYF.

V gene TRBV28 combines with J gene TRBJ1-2; tentative D call: TRBD1 (6 bases). With 3 bases removed from V and 4 bases from J, the gap between germline ends came to 21 bases. The germline V gene has CDR1 MDHEN and CDR2 SYDVKM. The CDR3 sequence is 17 residues long. As DNA, the CDR3 is TGTGCCAGCAGTTTTGGGAAACCGGGACAACAACTCTATGGCTACACCTTC. This translates into CASSFGKPGQQLYGYTF.

The V gene is TRBV5-6, the J gene TRBJ2-7; 10 bases map to TRBD2. V lost 3 bases to trimming and J lost 3 bases; unmatched junction nucleotides: 6. The CDR3 consists of 15 residues. The germline CDR1 and CDR2 sequences are SGHDT and YYEEEE. The CDR3 here is CASSYLAGDFYEQYF. In nucleotides, the CDR3 is TGTGCCAGCAGCTATCTAGCGGGGGATTTCTACGAGCAGTACTTC.

The V gene is TRBV7-3, the J gene TRBJ2-5; 8 bases align to TRBD1. The CDR3 runs to 15 residues. Germline V CDR1 and CDR2: SGHTA, FQGTGA. The junction had 9 bases not matched to a gene; V was cut back by 4 bases and J by 5 bases. The CDR3 bases are TGTGCCAGCAGCTCCGGACAGGGTGTGGAGGAGACCCAGTACTTC. Its translation is CASSSGQGVEETQYF.

The chain recombines TRBV10-3 with TRBJ2-3, with TRBD1 identical over 10 bases. The length of the CDR3 is 17 residues. CDR1 ENHRY and CDR2 SYGVKD come from the germline V gene. V dropped 0 bases and J dropped 2; count of bases not matched to a gene: 5. The CDR3 DNA follows: TGTGCCATCAGTGAGTCATGGGGGACAGGGGACACAGATACGCAGTATTTT. Translating it yields CAISESWGTGDTDTQYF.

This chain connects TRBV2 to TRBJ2-1, with 9 bases that match TRBD1. CDR3 length: 13 amino acids. Germline V gene sequence: CDR1 SNHLY, CDR2 FYNNEI. V dropped 6 bases and J dropped 4; count of bases not matched to a gene: 1. The CDR3 nucleotides are TGTGCCAGCAGGGGACAGGGTTACAATGAGCAGTTCTTC. Translating it yields CASRGQGYNEQFF.